Listed here is a single T cell receptor (beta chain). This record comes from a study of blood T cell repertoires in COVID-19. At the level of the study: The origin of the acute and convalescent COVID-19 samples was the United States, Italy and Spain. T cells, B-cell-depleted T cells, or PBMCs provided the cDNA or gDNA that served as material.

Data came from immunoSEQ multiplex PCR; TCRdb stores just in-frame clones and leaves some out. Of 150,000 to 200,000 clones in the sample, around 80% were seen once. V trimming: 1 base; J trimming: 2 bases; junction bases outside the gene matches: 6. CDR1 SEHNR and CDR2 FQNEAQ come from the germline V gene (reference sequence). This CDR3 contains 16 residues. The chain uses TRBV7-9 and TRBJ1-1; 8 bases are shared with TRBD1. The sample comprised PBMCs or T cells enriched from blood (not recorded which). The receptor comes from a man between 70 and 80 years old who had been exposed to COVID-19. The CDR3 nucleotides read TGTGCCAGCAGCTTAGGACAGGGGAACCTCAACACTGAAGCTTTCTTT. This codes for CASSLGQGNLNTEAFF.